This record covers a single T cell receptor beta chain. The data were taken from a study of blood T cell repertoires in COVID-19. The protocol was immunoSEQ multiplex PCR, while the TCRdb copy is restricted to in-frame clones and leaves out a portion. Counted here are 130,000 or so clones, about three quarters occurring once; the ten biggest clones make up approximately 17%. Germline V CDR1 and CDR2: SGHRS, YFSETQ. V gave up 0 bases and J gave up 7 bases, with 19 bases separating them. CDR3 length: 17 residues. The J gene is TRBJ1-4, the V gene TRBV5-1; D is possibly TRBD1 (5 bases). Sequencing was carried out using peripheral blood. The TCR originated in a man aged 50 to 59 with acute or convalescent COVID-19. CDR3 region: CASSLGDGGEMGEKLFF. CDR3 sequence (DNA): TGCGCCAGCAGCTTGGGGGACGGAGGGGAGATGGGTGAAAAACTGTTTTTT.